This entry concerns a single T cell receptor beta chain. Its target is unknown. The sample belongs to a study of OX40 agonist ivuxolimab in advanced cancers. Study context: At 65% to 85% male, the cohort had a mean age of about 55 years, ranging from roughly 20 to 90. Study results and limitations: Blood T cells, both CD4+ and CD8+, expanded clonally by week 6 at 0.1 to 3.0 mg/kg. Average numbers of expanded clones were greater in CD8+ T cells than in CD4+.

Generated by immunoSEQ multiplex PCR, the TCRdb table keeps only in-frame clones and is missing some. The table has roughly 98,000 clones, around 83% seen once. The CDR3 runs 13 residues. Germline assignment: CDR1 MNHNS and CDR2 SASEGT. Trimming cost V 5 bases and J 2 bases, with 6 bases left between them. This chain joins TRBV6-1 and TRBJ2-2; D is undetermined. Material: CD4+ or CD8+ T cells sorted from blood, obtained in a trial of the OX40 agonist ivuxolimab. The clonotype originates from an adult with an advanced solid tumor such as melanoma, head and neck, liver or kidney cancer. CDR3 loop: CASSPQNTGELFF. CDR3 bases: TGTGCCAGCAGTCCTCAAAACACCGGGGAGCTGTTTTTT.